This entry concerns a single TCR beta chain. The antigen remains undetermined. CDR3 length equals 19 residues. Per germline, CDR1 SGHVS and CDR2 FNYEAQ. V lost 5 bases and J lost 2, with 28 bases in between. The sample comes from a study of T cells after yellow fever vaccination. Overall study: Fractions of low cell number were prepared using SMART-Seq v4 Ultra Low Input. Study-wide findings and caveats: Post-booster repertoires again held most primary-vaccination clones (about 96% CD4, 88% CD8). Weaker overall was a secondary response that nonetheless peaked faster, on day 5 versus 15.

TCRdb itself ran the 5' RACE reads through MiXCR, one entry per CDR3 protein. The sample lists hundreds of thousands of distinct CDR3 sequences, 9% to 15% occurring once. The chain carries TRBV7-6 and TRBJ2-7; tentative D call: TRBD2 (6 bases). Here the sequenced sample was PBMCs, taken on the day of the yellow fever booster vaccination. The TCR was taken from a man aged 25 to 40 who received the YFV17D yellow fever vaccine. CDR3 amino acids: CASSQLPGLMKEIPYEQYF. CDR3 in DNA: TGTGCCAGCAGCCAATTACCGGGACTGATGAAGGAAATTCCCTACGAGCAGTACTTC.